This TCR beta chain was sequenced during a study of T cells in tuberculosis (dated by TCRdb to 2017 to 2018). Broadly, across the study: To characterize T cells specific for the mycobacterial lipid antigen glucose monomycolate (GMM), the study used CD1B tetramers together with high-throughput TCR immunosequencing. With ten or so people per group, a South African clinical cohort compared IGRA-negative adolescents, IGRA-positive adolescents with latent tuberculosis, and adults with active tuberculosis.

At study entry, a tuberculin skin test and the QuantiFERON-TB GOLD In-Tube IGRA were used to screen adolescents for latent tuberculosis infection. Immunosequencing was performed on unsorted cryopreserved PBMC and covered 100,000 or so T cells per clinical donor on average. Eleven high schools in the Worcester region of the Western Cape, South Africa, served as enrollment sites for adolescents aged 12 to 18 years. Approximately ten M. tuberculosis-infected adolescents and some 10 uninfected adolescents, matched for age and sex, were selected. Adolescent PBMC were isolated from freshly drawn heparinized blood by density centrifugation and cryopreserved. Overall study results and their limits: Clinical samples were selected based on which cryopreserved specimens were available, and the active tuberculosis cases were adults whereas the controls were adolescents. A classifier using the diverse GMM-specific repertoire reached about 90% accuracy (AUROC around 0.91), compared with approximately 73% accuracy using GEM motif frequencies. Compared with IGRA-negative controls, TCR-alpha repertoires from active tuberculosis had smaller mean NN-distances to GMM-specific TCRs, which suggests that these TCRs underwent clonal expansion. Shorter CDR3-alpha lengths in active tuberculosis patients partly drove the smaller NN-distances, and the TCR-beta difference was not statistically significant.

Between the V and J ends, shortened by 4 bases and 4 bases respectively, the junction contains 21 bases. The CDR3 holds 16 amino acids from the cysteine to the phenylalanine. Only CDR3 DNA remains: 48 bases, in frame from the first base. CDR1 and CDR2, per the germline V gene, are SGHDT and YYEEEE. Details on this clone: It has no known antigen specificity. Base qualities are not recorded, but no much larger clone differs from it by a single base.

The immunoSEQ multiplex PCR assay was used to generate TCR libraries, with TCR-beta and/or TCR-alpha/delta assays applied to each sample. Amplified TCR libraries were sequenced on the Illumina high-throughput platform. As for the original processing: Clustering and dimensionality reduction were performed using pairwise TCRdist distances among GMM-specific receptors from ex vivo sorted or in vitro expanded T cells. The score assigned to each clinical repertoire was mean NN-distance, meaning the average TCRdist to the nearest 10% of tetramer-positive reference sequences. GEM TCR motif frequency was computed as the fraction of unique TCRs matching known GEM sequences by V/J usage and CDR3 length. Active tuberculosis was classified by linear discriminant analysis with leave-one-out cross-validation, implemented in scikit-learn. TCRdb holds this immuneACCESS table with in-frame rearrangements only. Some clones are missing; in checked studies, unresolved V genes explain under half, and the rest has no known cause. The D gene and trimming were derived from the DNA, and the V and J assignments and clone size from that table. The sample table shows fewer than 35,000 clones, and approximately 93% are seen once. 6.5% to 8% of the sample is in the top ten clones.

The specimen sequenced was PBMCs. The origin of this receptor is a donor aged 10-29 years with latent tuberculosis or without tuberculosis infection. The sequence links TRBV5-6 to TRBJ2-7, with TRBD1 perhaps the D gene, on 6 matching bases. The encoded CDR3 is CASSPPPGVRLYEQYF. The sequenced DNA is TGTGCCAGCAGCCCCCCCCCAGGGGTACGCCTATACGAGCAGTACTTC.